The present T cell receptor (beta chain) was sequenced within a study of blood T cell repertoires in COVID-19. Assay used: immunoSEQ multiplex PCR; TCRdb lists only in-frame clones, some missing. Of about 280,000 clones in the sample, roughly nine tenths are singletons; the top ten hold 0.94%. The CDR3 runs to 15 residues. V dropped 3 bases and J dropped 8; count of bases not matched to a gene: 3. Germline loops: CDR1 MNHEY, CDR2 SMNVEV (reference sequence). This TCR was recovered from a woman between 40 and 55 years old who had recovered from COVID-19. Sequencing was performed on peripheral blood. V usage is TRBV27 and J usage is TRBJ2-1; 14 bases agree with TRBD2. Here the CDR3 DNA reads TGTGCCAGCAGTTTCGGGACTAGCGGGAGAGATGAGCAGTTCTTC. This gives the protein CASSFGTSGRDEQFF.